The 2 T cell receptor beta chains below all came from one sample that was sequenced in a study of cytomegalovirus exposure and HLA in healthy donors. It was with 60 Vbeta and 13 Jbeta primers that the PCR ran. Sequencing used immunoSEQ multiplex PCR; TCRdb keeps in-frame clones, though not all of them. Of under 200,000 clones in the sample, about 88% were seen once. The sequencing sample was made of PBMCs. The receptors stem from a woman aged 30 to 39 in good health and CMV-seronegative.

The genes are TRBV9 and TRBJ1-6, with a possible D match to TRBD1 (6 bases). The CDR3 consists of 14 residues. From germline, CDR1 is SGDLS and CDR2 YYNGEE. The V end lost 5 bases, the J end lost 7 bases, and 13 bases lay between the germline ends. Here the CDR3 reads CASRRGARNSPLHF. CDR3 DNA sequence: TGTGCCAGCAGACGGGGGGCGCGGAATTCACCCCTCCACTTT. Supplemented by reference TRBV9 and TRBJ1-6, the full variable domain reads DSGVTQTPKHLITATGQRVTLRCSPRSGDLSVYWYQQSLDQGLQFLIQYYNGEERAKGNILERFSAQQFPDLHSELNLSSLELGDSALYFCASRRGARNSPLHFGNGTRLTVT.

The chain employs TRBV19 and TRBJ1-2; D gene uncertain. The ends were cut back, 2 bases at V and 4 bases at J, with 14 bases in the middle. This CDR3 comprises 15 residues. The germline V gene encodes CDR1 LNHDA and CDR2 SQIVND (reference sequence). CDR3 protein: CASSINRELGYGYTF. As DNA, the CDR3 is TGTGCCAGTAGTATAAATCGGGAGCTCGGCTATGGCTACACCTTC.